Presented here are 25 T cell receptor beta chains from one specimen sequenced in a study of blood T cell repertoires in COVID-19. TCRdb keeps only in-frame clones here, not all; method: immunoSEQ multiplex PCR. The top ten clones hold about a sixth of a sample with about 40,000 clones, about 89% of them seen once. The sequenced sample consisted of peripheral blood. The source of these receptors is a man aged 65-85 years with active COVID-19.

This chain connects TRBV7-8 to TRBJ2-3; perhaps TRBD1 as D (6 bases). This CDR3 spans 14 amino acids. The germline gives CDR1 SGHVS, CDR2 FQNEAQ. The V and J ends lost 5 bases and 9 bases respectively, with 18 bases between them. CDR3 nucleotides: TGTGCCAGCAGCGTAGACACCGGGACATCCACGCAGTATTTT. Residues: CASSVDTGTSTQYF.

CDR3 DNA: TGTGCCAGCAGTACAGGATCCGGGACTAGCGGGGGGGTAATCTACGAGCAGTACTTC. This gives the protein CASSTGSGTSGGVIYEQYF. This rearrangement joins TRBV28 to TRBJ2-7, with 16 nucleotides matching TRBD2. CDR1 MDHEN and CDR2 SYDVKM come from the germline V gene. The CDR3 has 19 amino acids. V shed 5 bases, J shed 3 bases, and the junction held 13 bases outside the gene matches.

The chain links TRBV7-2 to TRBJ1-3, with D perhaps matching TRBD1 (6 bases). Germline CDR1 is SGHTA and CDR2 is FQGNSA. Trimming took off 4 bases at V and 1 base at J, with 8 bases between the two ends. This CDR3 has 14 amino acids. CDR3 sequence: CASSSQGSGNTIYF. The CDR3 DNA sequence: TGTGCCAGCAGCTCTCAGGGGTCTGGAAACACCATATATTTT.

Worth noting for this clone: Mismatch with germline at one junction end may stem from a read error. This rearrangement joins TRBV7-7 to TRBJ2-3, with 11 bases lining up with TRBD2. This CDR3 is 16 amino acids long. Germline loops: CDR1 SSHAT, CDR2 FNYEAQ (reference sequence). CDR3 amino acids: CASSLLAGGDSDTQYF. CDR3 DNA: TGTGCTAGCAGCCTATTAGCGGGGGGGGATTCAGATACGCAGTATTTT.

The rearrangement links TRBV7-2 to TRBJ2-2; tentative D call: TRBD2 (5 bases). The ends were cut back, 3 bases at V and 6 bases at J, with 14 bases in the middle. The CDR3 totals 15 residues. Germline-derived CDR1 and CDR2 are SGHTA and FQGNSA. CDR3 DNA: TGTGCCAGCAGCTTCGGGATATCGGGTGCCGGGGAGCTGTTTTTT. Its translation: CASSFGISGAGELFF.

The sample holds a few counts of this clone. The gene calls are TRBV3-1 (or the pseudogene TRBV3-2) and TRBJ2-7; possibly TRBD1 for D (5 bases). CDR1 LGHDT and CDR2 YNNKEL come from the germline V gene (reference sequence). V lost 4 bases and J lost 6, with 7 bases in between. The CDR3 contains 11 residues. The CDR3 DNA reads TGTGCCAGCAGCCCAGGGTCCGAGCAGTACTTC. Translating it yields CASSPGSEQYF.

V usage is TRBV19 and J usage is TRBJ2-3, with 7 bases aligning to TRBD1. The CDR3 extends over 13 amino acids. Per germline, CDR1 LNHDA and CDR2 SQIVND (reference sequence). V lost 6 bases to trimming and J lost 4 bases; unmatched junction nucleotides: 4. The DNA for the CDR3 is TGTGCCAGTAGCGGACAGGTCGCAGATACGCAGTATTTT. It yields the protein CASSGQVADTQYF.

The chain couples TRBV7-3 to TRBJ2-1; 10 bases line up with TRBD2. The V gene end was trimmed by 0 bases and the J gene end by 9 bases; junction bases not matched to a gene: 5. The germline V gene encodes CDR1 SGHTA and CDR2 FQGTGA. The CDR3 consists of 15 residues. The CDR3 DNA follows: TGTGCCAGCAGCTTAACTAGCGGGGGGTCAGTTGAGCAGTTCTTC. Its translation: CASSLTSGGSVEQFF.

The chain carries TRBV5-4 and TRBJ2-7; the D gene is possibly TRBD2 (6 bases). V was shortened by 3 bases and J by 3 bases, with 16 bases between the two germline ends. This CDR3 region has 15 residues. Germline CDR1 and CDR2: SGHNT and YYREEE (reference sequence). CDR3 protein: CASSSPGTGGYEQYF. The DNA for the CDR3 is TGTGCCAGCAGCTCGCCCGGGACTGGGGGCTACGAGCAGTACTTC. The complete variable domain, with remaining parts taken from reference TRBV5-4 and TRBJ2-7, reads ETGVTQSPTHLIKTRGQQVTLRCSSQSGHNTVSWYQQALGQGPQFIFQYYREEENGRGNFPPRFSGLQFPNYSSELNVNALELDDSALYLCASSSPGTGGYEQYFGPGTRLTVT.

V is TRBV9 and J is TRBJ2-7; D call uncertain. The V end lost 3 bases, the J end lost 3 bases, and 7 bases lay between the germline ends. Per the germline V gene, CDR1 is SGDLS and CDR2 is YYNGEE. The CDR3 runs to 12 residues. CDR3 protein: CASSANFYEQYF. CDR3 coding DNA: TGTGCCAGCAGCGCCAACTTCTACGAGCAGTACTTC. Supplemented by reference TRBV9 and TRBJ2-7, the full variable domain reads DSGVTQTPKHLITATGQRVTLRCSPRSGDLSVYWYQQSLDQGLQFLIQYYNGEERAKGNILERFSAQQFPDLHSELNLSSLELGDSALYFCASSANFYEQYFGPGTRLTVT.

The genes are TRBV11-2 and TRBJ1-1, with D unclear. The V and J ends lost 5 bases and 11 bases respectively, with 15 bases between them. Germline loops: CDR1 SGHAT, CDR2 FQNNGV. The CDR3 covers 12 residues. DNA for the CDR3: TGTGCCAGCAGCCCCATTCCCAGAAATGCTTTCTTT. Protein: CASSPIPRNAFF.

V gene TRBV5-1 combines with J gene TRBJ2-2; the D gene is possibly TRBD1 (6 bases). This CDR3 comprises 17 residues. Per germline, CDR1 SGHRS and CDR2 YFSETQ. Trimming cost V 0 bases and J 0 bases, with 12 bases left between them. In nucleotides, the CDR3 is TGCGCCAGCAGCTTGGAAATACAGGGCGCGAACACCGGGGAGCTGTTTTTT. It specifies CASSLEIQGANTGELFF.

In its sample, this clone was seen a few times. This sequence joins TRBV9 and TRBJ2-5; D perhaps matches TRBD2 (5 bases). The length of the CDR3 is 14 residues. Trimming cost V 0 bases and J 3 bases, with 9 bases left between them. Germline CDR1 SGDLS, CDR2 YYNGEE. The CDR3 DNA reads as TGTGCCAGCAGCGTAGATTACGGGGAAGAGACCCAGTACTTC. Translating gives CASSVDYGEETQYF. The full variable domain, completed using reference TRBV9 and TRBJ2-5, is DSGVTQTPKHLITATGQRVTLRCSPRSGDLSVYWYQQSLDQGLQFLIQYYNGEERAKGNILERFSAQQFPDLHSELNLSSLELGDSALYFCASSVDYGEETQYFGPGTRLLVL.

This clone has a single count. This chain connects TRBV28 to TRBJ1-5; perhaps TRBD1 as D (5 bases). Germline lookup yields CDR1 MDHEN and CDR2 SYDVKM. V was clipped by 3 bases and J by 3 bases, with 15 bases between them. The CDR3 runs 16 residues. The chain's CDR3 is CASSLTGGEHNQPQHF. CDR3 nucleotides: TGTGCCAGCAGTTTGACCGGGGGGGAACACAATCAGCCCCAGCATTTT.

The chain employs TRBV3-1 (or the pseudogene TRBV3-2) and TRBJ2-7, with D possibly matching TRBD2 (6 bases). The CDR3 loop spans 14 amino acids. Trimming removed 0 bases at V and 3 bases at J, with 9 bases between. Looked up from germline, CDR1 is LGHDT and CDR2 is YNNKEL (reference sequence). The CDR3 loop is CASSQDYSGYEQYF. In nucleotides, the CDR3 is TGTGCCAGCAGCCAAGATTATAGCGGCTACGAGCAGTACTTC.

The CDR3 bases are TGTGCCAGCAGTGAAGCACGCAGTCACTATGGCTACACCTTC. This sequence encodes CASSEARSHYGYTF. The chain combines TRBV2 with TRBJ1-2, with no clear D. Trimming left V 0 bases short and J 3 bases short, with 8 bases between. The germline V gene encodes CDR1 SNHLY and CDR2 FYNNEI. CDR3 size: 14 residues.

This clone was detected a few times. This rearrangement joins TRBV5-4 to TRBJ2-1; 8 bases align to TRBD2. CDR1 is SGHNT and CDR2 is YYREEE in the germline V gene (reference sequence). V lost 0 bases, J lost 6 bases, and 8 bases stayed unmatched. The CDR3 runs to 16 residues. CDR3 nucleotides: TGTGCCAGCAGCTTGGCCCTGGGACTAGAGGCCAATGAGCAGTTCTTC. Amino acids: CASSLALGLEANEQFF. The full variable domain, completed using reference TRBV5-4 and TRBJ2-1, is ETGVTQSPTHLIKTRGQQVTLRCSSQSGHNTVSWYQQALGQGPQFIFQYYREEENGRGNFPPRFSGLQFPNYSSELNVNALELDDSALYLCASSLALGLEANEQFFGPGTRLTVL.

This chain joins TRBV5-5 and TRBJ2-7; the match to TRBD1 covers 9 bases. CDR1 is SGHKS, CDR2 YYEKEE, per germline (reference sequence). With 2 bases clipped from V and 6 bases from J, the junction kept 3 bases outside the gene matches. There are 13 residues in the CDR3. DNA for the CDR3: TGTGCCAGCAGCTTCGACAGGGGGTCCGAGCAGTACTTC. Translation: CASSFDRGSEQYF.

The chain joins TRBV19 to TRBJ1-2; 7 bases align to TRBD1. The V and J ends lost 9 bases and 0 bases, in that order; junction bases with no gene match: 7. Looked up from germline, CDR1 is LNHDA and CDR2 is SQIVND (reference sequence). The CDR3 has 14 amino acids. The CDR3 protein is CASHRDSSNYGYTF. The CDR3 nucleotides are TGTGCCAGCCACCGGGACAGTTCTAACTATGGCTACACCTTC.

The J gene is TRBJ2-5, the V gene TRBV3-1 (or the pseudogene TRBV3-2); TRBD2 matches 12 bases. The junction had 2 bases not matched to a gene; V was cut back by 0 bases and J by 3 bases. This CDR3 spans 16 amino acids. In germline, CDR1 is LGHDT, CDR2 YNNKEL (reference sequence). The DNA of the CDR3 is TGTGCCAGCAGCCAAGACGGACTAGCGGGAAAAGAGACCCAGTACTTC. Translating it yields CASSQDGLAGKETQYF.

The chain employs TRBV5-1 and TRBJ1-1, with a tentative D call TRBD1 (5 bases). The germline CDR1 and CDR2 sequences are SGHRS and YFSETQ. The V end was cut by 2 bases, the J end by 4 bases, with 15 bases between. This CDR3 has 15 residues. In nucleotides, the CDR3 is TGCGCCAGCAGCTTTTCCGGGCAGGGAGGCACTGAAGCTTTCTTT. Protein product: CASSFSGQGGTEAFF.

This chain connects TRBV2 to TRBJ2-3; D is possibly TRBD2 (6 bases). CDR3 size: 14 residues. Per the germline V gene, CDR1 is SNHLY and CDR2 is FYNNEI. The V end lost 6 bases, the J end lost 2 bases, and 12 bases lay between the germline ends. DNA of the CDR3: TGTGCCAGCAGCGGCGGGGAGATCACAGATACGCAGTATTTT. Residues: CASSGGEITDTQYF.

V gene TRBV4-3 combines with J gene TRBJ1-1, with D unresolved. CDR1 is LGHNA and CDR2 is YSLEER in the germline V gene. Trimming took off 0 bases at V and 4 bases at J, with 12 bases between the two ends. The CDR3 runs to 15 residues. In nucleotides, the CDR3 is TGCGCCAGCAGCCAAGATTGGGGAGAGGGCACTGAAGCTTTCTTT. It is translated as CASSQDWGEGTEAFF.

The chain joins TRBV4-1 to TRBJ2-7, with no clear D. This CDR3 is 14 amino acids long. Deletions cut 5 bases from V and 0 bases from J, with 11 bases between. From germline, CDR1 is MGHRA and CDR2 YSYEKL. The CDR3 spells CASSKASSSYEQYF. The CDR3 DNA is TGCGCCAGCAGCAAGGCTTCTAGCTCCTACGAGCAGTACTTC.

This chain joins TRBV2 and TRBJ2-7; 14 bases align to TRBD2. The J segment lost 3 bases and the V segment lost 3 bases, leaving 22 bases of the junction unmatched. CDR3 length equals 22 residues. CDR1 is SNHLY and CDR2 is FYNNEI in the germline V gene. As DNA, the CDR3 is TGTGCCAGCAGTGAGATGGCGGGACTAGCGGGGGATGCCTCCGGATCGGGCTACGAGCAGTACTTC. It specifies CASSEMAGLAGDASGSGYEQYF.